These T cell receptor beta chains were read from a single sample in a study of OX40 agonist ivuxolimab in advanced cancers. Generated by immunoSEQ multiplex PCR, the TCRdb table keeps only in-frame clones and is missing some. The profile covers 65,000 to 95,000 clones, with roughly 84% appearing a single time and around 3.5% taken by the ten largest. The material sequenced was CD4+ or CD8+ T cells sorted from blood, taken in a trial of the OX40 agonist ivuxolimab. The receptors stem from an adult with an advanced solid tumor such as melanoma, head and neck, liver or kidney cancer. CDR3s include the opening cysteine and the closing phenylalanine or tryptophan. The D gene is left open where the match is weak. Clone size is given for some rows only: seen once, a few or many times, or a class if the clone is expanded.

v_gene: TRBV11-2
j_gene: TRBJ2-7
d_gene: NA
abundance: NA
CDR3nt: TGTGCCAGCAGCTTAAGAACCCAGGTGGACGAGCAGTACTTC
CDR3aa: CASSLRTQVDEQYF

v_gene: TRBV5-1
j_gene: TRBJ1-4
d_gene: NA
abundance: NA
CDR3nt: TGCGCCAGCAGCCCCGAGGCGGGGGCCGTAAATGAAAAACTGTTTTTT
CDR3aa: CASSPEAGAVNEKLFF

v_gene: TRBV30
j_gene: TRBJ1-1
d_gene: NA
abundance: NA
CDR3nt: TGTGCCTGGAGGGGGAACTACATGAACACTGAAGCTTTCTTT
CDR3aa: CAWRGNYMNTEAFF

v_gene: TRBV9
j_gene: TRBJ2-1
d_gene: TRBD1
abundance: NA
CDR3nt: TGTGCCAGCAGCGCGGACAGGGTAGGAAATGAGCAGTTCTTC
CDR3aa: CASSADRVGNEQFF

v_gene: TRBV6-5
j_gene: TRBJ1-1
d_gene: NA
abundance: NA
CDR3nt: TGTGCCAGCAGTCCTTTCGCTAGGACTGAAGCTTTCTTT
CDR3aa: CASSPFARTEAFF

v_gene: TRBV28
j_gene: TRBJ2-7
d_gene: NA
abundance: NA
CDR3nt: TGTGCCAGCAGGGAGGGAGGTAGCTACGAGCAGTACTTC
CDR3aa: CASREGGSYEQYF

v_gene: TRBV4-3
j_gene: TRBJ2-3
d_gene: NA
abundance: NA
CDR3nt: TGCGCCAGCAGCCAAGATTGGGCCCGGCCCACAGATACGCAGTATTTT
CDR3aa: CASSQDWARPTDTQYF

v_gene: TRBV28
j_gene: TRBJ1-4
d_gene: TRBD1
abundance: NA
CDR3nt: TGTGCCGCTACAGGGGGGGACGAAAAACTGTTTTTT
CDR3aa: CAATGGDEKLFF

v_gene: TRBV7-6
j_gene: TRBJ2-1
d_gene: TRBD2
abundance: NA
CDR3nt: TGTGCCAGCAGCGGACTAGCGGGACACAATGAGCAGTTCTTC
CDR3aa: CASSGLAGHNEQFF

v_gene: TRBV7-2
j_gene: TRBJ1-3
d_gene: TRBD1
abundance: NA
CDR3nt: TGTGCCAGCAGCTTAGATAGGGGGCTGCTGAACACCATATATTTT
CDR3aa: CASSLDRGLLNTIYF

v_gene: TRBV7-2
j_gene: TRBJ2-3
d_gene: NA
abundance: once
CDR3nt: TGTGCCAGCAGCTTGGGGTATAGCAATCAGCCCCAGTATTTT
CDR3aa: CASSLGYSNQPQYF

v_gene: TRBV29-1
j_gene: TRBJ1-5
d_gene: NA
abundance: once
CDR3nt: TGCAGCGTTGGGGCAGGGGCCGGGAAATGGCCCCAGCATTTT
CDR3aa: CSVGAGAGKWPQHF

v_gene: TRBV28
j_gene: TRBJ1-2
d_gene: NA
abundance: NA
CDR3nt: TGTGCCAGCACCTTCGAACCAGGGAAGGAGGACTATGGCTACACCTTC
CDR3aa: CASTFEPGKEDYGYTF

v_gene: TRBV6-6
j_gene: TRBJ2-7
d_gene: NA
abundance: few
CDR3nt: TGTGCCAGCAGGGGTTACTACGAGCAGTACTTC
CDR3aa: CASRGYYEQYF

v_gene: TRBV28
j_gene: TRBJ2-7
d_gene: NA
abundance: NA
CDR3nt: TGTGCCAGCAGTCCCCGGGACTTCCACGAGCAGTACTTC
CDR3aa: CASSPRDFHEQYF

v_gene: TRBV5-8
j_gene: TRBJ2-5
d_gene: NA
abundance: NA
CDR3nt: TGTGCCAGCGGGATTTGGAGGGGAGAGACCCAGTACTTC
CDR3aa: CASGIWRGETQYF

v_gene: TRBV7-9
j_gene: TRBJ2-1
d_gene: NA
abundance: NA
CDR3nt: TGTGCCAGCAGCTTAAGGGAAGATGAGCAGTTCTTC
CDR3aa: CASSLREDEQFF

v_gene: TRBV28
j_gene: TRBJ2-7
d_gene: TRBD2
abundance: NA
CDR3nt: TGTGCCAGCAGTCCTTCGGGGGGTCGTACCTACGAGCAGTACTTC
CDR3aa: CASSPSGGRTYEQYF

v_gene: TRBV19
j_gene: TRBJ1-1
d_gene: NA
abundance: NA
CDR3nt: TGTGCCAGTAGTATCTTAACAGGGACTGAAGCTTTCTTT
CDR3aa: CASSILTGTEAFF

v_gene: TRBV5-6
j_gene: TRBJ2-2
d_gene: TRBD1
abundance: NA
CDR3nt: TGTGCCAGCAGCCCCGACAGGGGCTGGGCCGGGGAGCTGTTTTTT
CDR3aa: CASSPDRGWAGELFF

v_gene: TRBV7-2
j_gene: TRBJ2-2
d_gene: NA
abundance: NA
CDR3nt: TGTGCCAGCAGCTTAGCGTCTCGGCAGGGCGAGCTGTTTTTT
CDR3aa: CASSLASRQGELFF

v_gene: TRBV6-1
j_gene: TRBJ2-1
d_gene: NA
abundance: NA
CDR3nt: TGTGCCAGCAAGCCCGAAGGGGGACTTCCATCCGAGCAGTTCTTC
CDR3aa: CASKPEGGLPSEQFF

v_gene: TRBV13
j_gene: TRBJ2-7
d_gene: TRBD2
abundance: NA
CDR3nt: TGTGCCAGCAGCTTCCTAGCGGGAGGGCAGGCCTACGAGCAGTACTTC
CDR3aa: CASSFLAGGQAYEQYF

v_gene: TRBV5-4
j_gene: TRBJ1-2
d_gene: TRBD1
abundance: NA
CDR3nt: TGTGCCAGCAGCGGTACAGGGGGCGCAAATGGCTACACCTTC
CDR3aa: CASSGTGGANGYTF

v_gene: TRBV5-1
j_gene: TRBJ2-1
d_gene: TRBD2
abundance: NA
CDR3nt: TGCGCCAGCAGCTTGGAGGCGGGAGGCCTTCTAACTTACAATGAGCAGTTCTTC
CDR3aa: CASSLEAGGLLTYNEQFF

v_gene: TRBV4-2
j_gene: TRBJ1-5
d_gene: NA
abundance: NA
CDR3nt: TGTGCCAGCAGCCAAGAAGGCTTCCTCTCGAATCAGCCCCAGCATTTT
CDR3aa: CASSQEGFLSNQPQHF

v_gene: TRBV5-1
j_gene: TRBJ2-6
d_gene: NA
abundance: NA
CDR3nt: TGCGCCAGCAGGGGATCTGGGGCCAACGTCCTGACTTTC
CDR3aa: CASRGSGANVLTF

v_gene: TRBV2
j_gene: TRBJ2-1
d_gene: TRBD2
abundance: NA
CDR3nt: TGTGCCGGGAGGGCGGGAAGGAACACCTCCTACAATGAGCAGTTCTTC
CDR3aa: CAGRAGRNTSYNEQFF

v_gene: TRBV5-1
j_gene: TRBJ2-5
d_gene: TRBD1
abundance: NA
CDR3nt: TGCGCCAGCAGCGCTATAACAGGGGCGATAAAGACCCAGTACTTC
CDR3aa: CASSAITGAIKTQYF

v_gene: TRBV5-6
j_gene: TRBJ2-7
d_gene: TRBD1
abundance: NA
CDR3nt: TGTGCCAGCAGTCCCGGGACAGCCTACGAGCAGTACTTC
CDR3aa: CASSPGTAYEQYF